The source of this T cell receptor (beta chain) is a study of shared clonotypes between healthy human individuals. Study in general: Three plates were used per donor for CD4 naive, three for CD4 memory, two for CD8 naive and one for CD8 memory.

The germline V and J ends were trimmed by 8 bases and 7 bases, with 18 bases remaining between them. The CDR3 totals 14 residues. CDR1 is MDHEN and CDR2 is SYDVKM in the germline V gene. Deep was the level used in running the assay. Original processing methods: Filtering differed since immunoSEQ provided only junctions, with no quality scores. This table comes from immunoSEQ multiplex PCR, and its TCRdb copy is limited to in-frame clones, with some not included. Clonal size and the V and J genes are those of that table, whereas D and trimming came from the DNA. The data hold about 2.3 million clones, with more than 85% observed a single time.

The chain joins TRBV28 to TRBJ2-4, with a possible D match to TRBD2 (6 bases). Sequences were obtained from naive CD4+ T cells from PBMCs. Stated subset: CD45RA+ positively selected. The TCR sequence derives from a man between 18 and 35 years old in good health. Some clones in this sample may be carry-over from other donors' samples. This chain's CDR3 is CASASPGVWNIQYF. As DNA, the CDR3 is TGTGCCAGCGCGAGCCCGGGAGTGTGGAACATTCAGTACTTC.